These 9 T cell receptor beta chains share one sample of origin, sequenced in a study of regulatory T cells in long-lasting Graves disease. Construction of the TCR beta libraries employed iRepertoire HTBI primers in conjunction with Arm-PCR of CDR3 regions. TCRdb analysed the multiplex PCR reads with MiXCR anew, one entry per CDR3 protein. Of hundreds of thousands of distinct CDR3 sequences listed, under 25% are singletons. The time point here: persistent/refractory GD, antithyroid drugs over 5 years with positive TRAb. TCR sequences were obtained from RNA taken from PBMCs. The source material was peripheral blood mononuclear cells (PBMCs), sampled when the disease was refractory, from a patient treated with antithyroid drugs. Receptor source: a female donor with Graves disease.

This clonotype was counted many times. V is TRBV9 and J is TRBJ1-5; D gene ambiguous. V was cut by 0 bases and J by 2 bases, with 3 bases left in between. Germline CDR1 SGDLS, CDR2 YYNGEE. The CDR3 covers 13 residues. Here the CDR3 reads CASSVDGNQPQHF. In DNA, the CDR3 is TGTGCCAGCAGCGTAGACGGCAATCAGCCCCAGCATTTT. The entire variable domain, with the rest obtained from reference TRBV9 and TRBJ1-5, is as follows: DSGVTQTPKHLITATGQRVTLRCSPRSGDLSVYWYQQSLDQGLQFLIQYYNGEERAKGNILERFSAQQFPDLHSELNLSSLELGDSALYFCASSVDGNQPQHFGDGTRLSIL.

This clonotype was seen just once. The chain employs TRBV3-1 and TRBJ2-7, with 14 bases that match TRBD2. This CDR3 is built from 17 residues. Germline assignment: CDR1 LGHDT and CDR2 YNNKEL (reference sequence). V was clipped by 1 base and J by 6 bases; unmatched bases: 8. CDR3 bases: TGTGCCAGCAGCCAAGTGGTCGTGGGGACTAGCGGGAGCGAGCAGTACTTC. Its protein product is CASSQVVVGTSGSEQYF.

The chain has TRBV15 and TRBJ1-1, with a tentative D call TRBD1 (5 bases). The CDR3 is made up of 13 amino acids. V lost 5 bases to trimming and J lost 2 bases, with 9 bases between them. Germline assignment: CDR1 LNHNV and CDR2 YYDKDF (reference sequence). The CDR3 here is CATSFDSNTEAFF. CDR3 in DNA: TGTGCCACCAGCTTCGACAGTAACACTGAAGCTTTCTTT.

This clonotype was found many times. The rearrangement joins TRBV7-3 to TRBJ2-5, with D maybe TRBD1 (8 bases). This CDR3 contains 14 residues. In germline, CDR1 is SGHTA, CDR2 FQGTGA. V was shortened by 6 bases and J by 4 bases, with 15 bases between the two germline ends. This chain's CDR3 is CASSRQGRGETQYF. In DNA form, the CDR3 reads TGTGCCAGCAGTCGACAGGGGAGGGGAGAGACCCAGTACTTC.

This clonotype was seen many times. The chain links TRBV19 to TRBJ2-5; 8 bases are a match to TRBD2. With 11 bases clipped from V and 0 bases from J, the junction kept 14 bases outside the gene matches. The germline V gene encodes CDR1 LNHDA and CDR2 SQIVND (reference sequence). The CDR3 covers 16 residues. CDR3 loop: CARNAGGAVHQETQYF. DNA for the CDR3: TGTGCCCGGAACGCGGGGGGCGCCGTCCACCAAGAGACCCAGTACTTC. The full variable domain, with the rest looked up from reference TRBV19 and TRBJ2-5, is DGGITQSPKYLFRKEGQNVTLSCEQNLNHDAMYWYRQDPGQGLRLIYYSQIVNDFQKGDIAEGYSVSREKKESFPLTVTSAQKNPTAFYLCARNAGGAVHQETQYFGPGTRLLVL.

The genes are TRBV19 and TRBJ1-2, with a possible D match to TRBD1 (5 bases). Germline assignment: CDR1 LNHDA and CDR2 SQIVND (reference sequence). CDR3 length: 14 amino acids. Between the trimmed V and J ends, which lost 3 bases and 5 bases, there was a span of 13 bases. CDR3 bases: TGTGCCAGTAGTATTTTTCGAGGGGATTATGGCTACACCTTC. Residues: CASSIFRGDYGYTF.

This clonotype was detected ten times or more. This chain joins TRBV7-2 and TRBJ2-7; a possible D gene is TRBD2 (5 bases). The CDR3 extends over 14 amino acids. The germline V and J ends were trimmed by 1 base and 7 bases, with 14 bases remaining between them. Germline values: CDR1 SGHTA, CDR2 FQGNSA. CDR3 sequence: CASSLGAGLREQYF. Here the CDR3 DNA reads TGTGCCAGCAGCTTAGGGGCGGGCCTTCGGGAGCAGTACTTC.

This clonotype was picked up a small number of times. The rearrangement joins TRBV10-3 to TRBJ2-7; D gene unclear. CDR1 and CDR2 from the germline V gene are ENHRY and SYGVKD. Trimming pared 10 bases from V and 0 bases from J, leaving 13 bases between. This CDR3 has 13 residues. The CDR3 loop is CATSLTLSYEQYF. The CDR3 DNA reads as TGTGCCACCTCCTTAACGCTCTCCTACGAGCAGTACTTC.

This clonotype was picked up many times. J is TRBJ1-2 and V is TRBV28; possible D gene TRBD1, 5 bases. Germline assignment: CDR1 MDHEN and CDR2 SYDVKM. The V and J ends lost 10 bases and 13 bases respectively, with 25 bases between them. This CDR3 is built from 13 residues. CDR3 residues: CATVGGTRLWCTF. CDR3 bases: TGTGCCACAGTGGGGGGGACCCGCCTATGGTGCACCTTC.